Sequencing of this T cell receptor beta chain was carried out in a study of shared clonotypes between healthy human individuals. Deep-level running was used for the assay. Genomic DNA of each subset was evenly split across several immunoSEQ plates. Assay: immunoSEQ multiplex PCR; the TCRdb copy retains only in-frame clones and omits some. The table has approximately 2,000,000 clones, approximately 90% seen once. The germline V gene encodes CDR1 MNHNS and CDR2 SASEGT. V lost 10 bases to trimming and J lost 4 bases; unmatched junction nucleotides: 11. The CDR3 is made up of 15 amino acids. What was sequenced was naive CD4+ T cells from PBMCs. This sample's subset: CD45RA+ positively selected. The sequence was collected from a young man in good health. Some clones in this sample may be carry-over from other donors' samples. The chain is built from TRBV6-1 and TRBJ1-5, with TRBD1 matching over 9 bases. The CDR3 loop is CATITGGTLNQPQHF. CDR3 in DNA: TGTGCCACCATAACAGGGGGCACACTTAATCAGCCCCAGCATTTT.